This TCR beta chain comes out of a study of blood T cell repertoires in COVID-19. Study overall: Spain, Italy and the United States supplied samples that represented acute and convalescent COVID-19.

Per the authors' pipeline: How many nucleated cells were present was estimated from reference gene primer amplification. Data came from immunoSEQ multiplex PCR; TCRdb stores just in-frame clones and leaves some out. V, J and clone size are taken as reported in that table, and D and trimming were inferred from the DNA itself. The repertoire consists of around 400,000 clones, with around 87% occurring once and the leading ten covering about 9.4%. Trimming stripped 3 bases from V and 5 bases from J, with 10 bases between. CDR1 MDHEN and CDR2 SYDVKM come from the germline V gene. The CDR3 runs 13 residues.

Sequenced sample: peripheral blood. The chain has TRBV28 and TRBJ1-2; D not certain. This clonotype was obtained from a woman aged 25-40 years with COVID-19, enrolled during active disease. The CDR3, as DNA: TGTGCCAGCAGTTTCTTTGGCACATATGGCTACACCTTC. Translating it yields CASSFFGTYGYTF.